This section outlines one T cell receptor beta chain sequence together with its context. In this sample, this clonotype turned up a few times. Which antigen it targets is not known. No per-base quality is available; no much larger clone lies one base away. Ends trimmed: V by 0 bases, J by 0 bases; bases unmatched to a gene: 7. Looking up the germline V gene yields CDR1 SGHRS and CDR2 YFSETQ. The CDR3, from cysteine to phenylalanine, totals 18 residues. Of the read, only the CDR3 DNA is kept; its 54 bases are in frame from base 1. This sample was included in a study of early T cells in non-severe SARS-CoV-2 infection (dated by TCRdb to the early 2020s). At the level of the whole study: Because TCR sequencing was done on bulk RNA from unsorted whole blood, the alpha and beta chains could not be paired.

Library creation used 5' RACE. The sequencing machine was a NextSeq 500. The TCR library protocol attached unique molecular identifiers to individual cDNA molecules to correct for sequencing error and PCR bias. Sequencing covered both TCR alpha and beta chains, and within each sample the abundances of alpha and beta sequences were tightly co-correlated. As for how the authors treated the data: V gene, J gene and CDR3 annotation of TCR sequences was performed with Decombinator V4. TCRs were defined as expanded if a significant change between any two time points was detected under a Poisson model with p below 0.0001. Abundances of TCRs were expressed as counts per million after normalisation to the total number of TCRs sequenced in each sample. MAIT TCRs were defined by TRAV1-2 paired with TRAJ12, TRAJ20 or TRAJ33, and iNKT TCRs by TRAV10 paired with TRAJ18. VDJdb, accessed 1 November 2021, was searched for CMV, EBV and SARS-CoV-2 annotated TCRs, with TCRs annotated for multiple antigens excluded. TCRdb reprocessed the public reads (quality trimming at Q25 with fastp, clone calling with MiXCR) and kept in-frame beta chains. Rows are combined by CDR3 protein, so each entry shows the most common genes and DNA. TCRdb, not the original authors, processed these V and J calls. In all, the sample holds 55,000 to 80,000 distinct CDR3 sequences, and roughly an eighth of those were seen once. The ten top clones hold 5.5% to 6% of the sample.

Paper-wide results and their limitations: VDJdb matching was skewed toward anti-spike CD8 responses and likely underestimated virus-specific expansions by missing private and CD4 specificities.

A case-control design nested within a healthcare worker cohort in London, UK, was used, with weekly nasopharyngeal swab PCR tests and blood sampling performed. Between 23 and 31 March 2020, the week of the UK lockdown, healthcare workers were enrolled and then followed up weekly for as long as 16 weeks. This chain is built from TRBV5-1 and TRBJ2-5; 11 central bases correspond to TRBD2. The clonotype comes from an adult who was a healthcare worker with PCR-confirmed SARS-CoV-2 infection or an uninfected control (not recorded which). The sequencing here drew on whole blood, taken at baseline. In nucleotide form, the sequence is TGCGCCAGCAGCTTGGGACTAGCGGGGATCACGTACCAAGAGACCCAGTACTTC. This yields the protein CASSLGLAGITYQETQYF. This CDR3, with the reference TRBV5-1 and TRBJ2-5 proteins standing in past its ends, gives the full variable domain KAGVTQTPRYLIKTRGQQVTLSCSPISGHRSVSWYQQTPGQGLQFLFEYFSETQRNKGNFPGRFSGRQFSNSRSEMNVSTLELGDSALYLCASSLGLAGITYQETQYFGPGTRLLVL.